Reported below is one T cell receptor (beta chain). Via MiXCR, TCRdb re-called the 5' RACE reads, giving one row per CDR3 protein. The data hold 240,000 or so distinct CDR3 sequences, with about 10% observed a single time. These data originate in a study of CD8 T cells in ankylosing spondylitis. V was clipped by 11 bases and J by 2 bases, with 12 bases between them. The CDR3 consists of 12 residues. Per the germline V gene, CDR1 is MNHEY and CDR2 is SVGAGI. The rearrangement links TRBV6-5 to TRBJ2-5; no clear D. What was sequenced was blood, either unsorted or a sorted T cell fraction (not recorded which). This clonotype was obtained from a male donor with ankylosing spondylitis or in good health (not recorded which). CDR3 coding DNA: TGTGCCCAGAATCAGTGTCAAGAGACCCAGTACTTC. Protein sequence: CAQNQCQETQYF.